The present T cell receptor beta chain was sequenced within a study of neurological immune-mediated disorders. This clonotype appeared many times. Germline loops: CDR1 SGHRS, CDR2 YFSETQ. With 1 base clipped from V and 3 bases from J, the junction kept 4 bases outside the gene matches. The CDR3 runs 15 residues. TCRdb redid the calling of the 5' RACE reads with MiXCR, one entry per CDR3 protein. The table includes 10,000 or so distinct CDR3 sequences, 20% to 25% detected once. This rearrangement joins TRBV5-1 to TRBJ2-1, with 7 bases that match TRBD2. The sequenced sample was CD8+ T cells from blood. The receptor comes from a middle-aged woman with multiple sclerosis. In nucleotides, the CDR3 is TGCGCCAGCAGCTTGCGACGGGGGGTCTACAATGAGCAGTTCTTC. Protein: CASSLRRGVYNEQFF.